This TCR beta chain was recorded in a study of cytomegalovirus exposure and HLA in healthy donors. Sampled while nominally healthy, donors likely had unrecorded immune exposures. PCR primers comprised 60 Vbeta and 13 Jbeta primers. Produced via immunoSEQ multiplex PCR; TCRdb's table is partial and in-frame only. The sample contains 100,000 to 150,000 clones, more than 8% of which appear only once. Source material: PBMCs. This TCR was sampled from a man aged 35 to 55 in good health and CMV-seronegative.

The CDR3 reads CASSRQGKATEAFF. CDR3 DNA sequence: TGTGCCAGCAGCCGACAGGGAAAGGCCACTGAAGCTTTCTTT. The chain recombines TRBV11-1 with TRBJ1-1; 7 bases are a match to TRBD1. CDR3 length: 14 residues. CDR1 SGHAT and CDR2 FQDESV come from the germline V gene (reference sequence). V shed 5 bases, J shed 4 bases, and the junction held 7 bases outside the gene matches.